This T cell receptor beta chain was profiled in a study of cytomegalovirus exposure and HLA in healthy donors. Overall study: The roughly 130 validation repertoires, a later analysis reported, used the same platform as the 700 or so repertoires from the first cohort.

Clones were sequenced by immunoSEQ multiplex PCR, and TCRdb holds only the in-frame ones, with some missing. The sample includes under 400,000 clones, approximately 86% of them seen just once. V trimming: 0 bases; J trimming: 6 bases; junction bases outside the gene matches: 8. Germline V gene data show CDR1 as SGDLS and CDR2 as YYNGEE. This CDR3 is 16 amino acids long. Concerning this clone: Its antigen is as yet unknown.

Separate from the roughly 630-subject first cohort was the 120-subject validation cohort, to which the donors belonged. Whole-study findings and limits: As confirmed in vitro, a few CMV-associated chains were specific for CMV antigens. Rarity characterized most TCR sequences, yet some public TCRs appeared in many donors.

The sequence derives from a young man in good health and CMV-seronegative. The chain joins TRBV9 to TRBJ2-3, with 9 bases fitting TRBD2. The sequenced sample consisted of PBMCs. The CDR3 DNA reads as TGTGCCAGCAGCGTAGGGCTAAGCGGGGGGCTTGATACGCAGTATTTT. It encodes CASSVGLSGGLDTQYF.